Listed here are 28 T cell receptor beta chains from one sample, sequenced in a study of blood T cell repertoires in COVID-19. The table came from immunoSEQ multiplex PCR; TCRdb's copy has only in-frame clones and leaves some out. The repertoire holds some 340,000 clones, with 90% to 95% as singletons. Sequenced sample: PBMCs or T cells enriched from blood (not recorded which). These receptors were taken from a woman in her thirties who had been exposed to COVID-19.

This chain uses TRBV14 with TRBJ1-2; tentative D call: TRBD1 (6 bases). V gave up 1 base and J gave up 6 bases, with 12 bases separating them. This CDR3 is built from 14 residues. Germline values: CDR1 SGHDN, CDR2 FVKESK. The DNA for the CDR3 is TGTGCCAGCAGCCAAGTCGCGGGGGCGGATGGCTACACCTTC. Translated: CASSQVAGADGYTF.

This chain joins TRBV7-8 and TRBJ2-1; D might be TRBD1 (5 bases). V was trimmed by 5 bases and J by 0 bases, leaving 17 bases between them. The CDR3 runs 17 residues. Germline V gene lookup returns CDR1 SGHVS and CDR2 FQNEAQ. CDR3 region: CASSLTTAVYSYNEQFF. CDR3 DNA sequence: TGTGCCAGCAGCCTGACGACAGCCGTCTACTCCTACAATGAGCAGTTCTTC.

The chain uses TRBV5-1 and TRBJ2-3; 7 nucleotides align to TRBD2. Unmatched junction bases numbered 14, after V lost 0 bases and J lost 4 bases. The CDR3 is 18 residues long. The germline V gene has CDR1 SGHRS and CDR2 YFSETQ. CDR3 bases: TGCGCCAGCAGCTTGGCCTTAGGGAGGGCGGCTTTCGCAGATACGCAGTATTTT. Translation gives CASSLALGRAAFADTQYF.

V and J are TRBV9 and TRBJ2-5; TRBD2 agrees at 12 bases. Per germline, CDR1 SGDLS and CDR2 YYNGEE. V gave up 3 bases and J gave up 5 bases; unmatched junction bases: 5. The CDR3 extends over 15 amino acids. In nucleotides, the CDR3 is TGTGCCAGCAGCGCATCTAGCGGGGGGGCCGAGACCCAGTACTTC. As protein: CASSASSGGAETQYF.

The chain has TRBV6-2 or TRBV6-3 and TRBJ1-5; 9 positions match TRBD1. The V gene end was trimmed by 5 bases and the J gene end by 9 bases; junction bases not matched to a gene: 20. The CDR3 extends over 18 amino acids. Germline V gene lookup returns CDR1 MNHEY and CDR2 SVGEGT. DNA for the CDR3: TGTGCCAGCAGTGCCTCTCTCCGGGACAGGGAAGGGGCTAGGCCCCAGCATTTT. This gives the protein CASSASLRDREGARPQHF.

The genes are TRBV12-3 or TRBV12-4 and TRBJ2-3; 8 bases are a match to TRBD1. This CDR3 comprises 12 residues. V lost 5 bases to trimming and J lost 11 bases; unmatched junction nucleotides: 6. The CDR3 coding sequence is TGTGCCAGCAGTCAGCCGGACAGGGTGCAGTATTTT. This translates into CASSQPDRVQYF.

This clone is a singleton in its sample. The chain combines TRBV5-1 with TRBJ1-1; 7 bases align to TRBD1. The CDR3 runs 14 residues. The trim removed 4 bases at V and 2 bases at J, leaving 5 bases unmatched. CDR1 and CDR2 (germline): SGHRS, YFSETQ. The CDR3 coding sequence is TGCGCCAGCAGCCCCGGAGGGGGCAACACTGAAGCTTTCTTT. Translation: CASSPGGGNTEAFF.

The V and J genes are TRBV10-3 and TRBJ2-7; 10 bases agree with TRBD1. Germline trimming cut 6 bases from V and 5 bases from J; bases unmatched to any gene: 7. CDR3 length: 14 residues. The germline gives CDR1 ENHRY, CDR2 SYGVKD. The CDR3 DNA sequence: TGTGCCATCAGCGACCGGGACAGGGGACACGAGCAGTACTTC. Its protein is CAISDRDRGHEQYF.

DNA for the CDR3: TGTGCCAGCAGCCAAGATAAGACCGATGGGGGCAGCTACTATGGCTACACCTTC. Its protein is CASSQDKTDGGSYYGYTF. The rearrangement uses TRBV4-2 and TRBJ1-2, with D possibly being TRBD1 (6 bases). Germline V gene sequence: CDR1 LGHNA, CDR2 YNFKEQ. The CDR3 has 18 amino acids. V lost 0 bases and J lost 3, with 20 bases in between.

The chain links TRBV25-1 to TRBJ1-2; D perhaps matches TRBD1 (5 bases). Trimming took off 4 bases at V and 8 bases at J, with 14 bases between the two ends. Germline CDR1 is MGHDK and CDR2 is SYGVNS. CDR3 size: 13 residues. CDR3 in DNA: TGTGCCAGCAGTGGGGGGAGGGGTTGGGGCTACACCTTC. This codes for CASSGGRGWGYTF.

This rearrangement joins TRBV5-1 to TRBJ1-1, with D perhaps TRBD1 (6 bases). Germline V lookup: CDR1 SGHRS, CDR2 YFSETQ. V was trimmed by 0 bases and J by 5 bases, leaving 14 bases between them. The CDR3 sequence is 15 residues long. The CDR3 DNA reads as TGCGCCAGCAGCTTGGGCGGACAGCTCGGGACTGAAGCTTTCTTT. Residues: CASSLGGQLGTEAFF.

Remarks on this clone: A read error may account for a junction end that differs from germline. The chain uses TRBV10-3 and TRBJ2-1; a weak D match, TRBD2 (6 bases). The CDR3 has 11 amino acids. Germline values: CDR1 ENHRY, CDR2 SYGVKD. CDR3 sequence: CAISGGLAPLF. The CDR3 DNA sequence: TGTGCCATCAGTGGGGGACTTGCACCGCTCTTC.

Written as DNA, the CDR3 is TGCAGCGTTGAGGACAGGGGGCGCGGCGGCTACACCTTC. It codes for CSVEDRGRGGYTF. This chain uses TRBV29-1 with TRBJ1-2, with 11 nucleotides matching TRBD1. From germline, CDR1 is SQVTM and CDR2 ANQGSEA. The CDR3 is 13 residues long. Trimming took 3 bases from V and 8 from J; bases not matched to a gene: 5.

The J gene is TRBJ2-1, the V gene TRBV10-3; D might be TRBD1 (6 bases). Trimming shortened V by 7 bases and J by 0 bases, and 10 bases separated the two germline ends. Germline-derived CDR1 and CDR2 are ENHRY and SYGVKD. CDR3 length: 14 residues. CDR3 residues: CAINEGVSYNEQFF. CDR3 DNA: TGTGCCATCAACGAGGGGGTCTCCTACAATGAGCAGTTCTTC.

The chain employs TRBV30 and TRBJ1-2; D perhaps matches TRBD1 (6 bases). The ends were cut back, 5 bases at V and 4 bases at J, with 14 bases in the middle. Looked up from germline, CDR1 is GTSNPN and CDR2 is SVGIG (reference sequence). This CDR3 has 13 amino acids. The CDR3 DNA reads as TGTGCCTGGTGGCATGCAGGGGTCTATGGCTACACCTTC. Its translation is CAWWHAGVYGYTF.

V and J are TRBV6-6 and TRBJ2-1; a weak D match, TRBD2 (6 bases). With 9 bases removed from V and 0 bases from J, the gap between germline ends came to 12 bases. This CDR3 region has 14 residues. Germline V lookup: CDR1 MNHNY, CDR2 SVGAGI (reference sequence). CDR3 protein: CASHWRGSYNEQFF. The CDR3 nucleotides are TGTGCCAGTCACTGGCGGGGCTCCTACAATGAGCAGTTCTTC.

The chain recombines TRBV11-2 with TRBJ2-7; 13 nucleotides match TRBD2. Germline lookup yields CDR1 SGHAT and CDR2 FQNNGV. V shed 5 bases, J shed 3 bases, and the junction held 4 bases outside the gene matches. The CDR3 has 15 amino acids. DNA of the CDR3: TGTGCCAGCAGCAGGACTAGCGGGGGAAACTACGAGCAGTACTTC. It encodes CASSRTSGGNYEQYF.

DNA of the CDR3: TGTGCCAGTAGTCAAGCGCGGGGTTTCACTGAAGCTTTCTTT. Its translation: CASSQARGFTEAFF. This chain connects TRBV19 to TRBJ1-1; no firm D call. This CDR3 comprises 14 residues. Trimming removed 5 bases at V and 4 bases at J, with 14 bases between. The germline V gene has CDR1 LNHDA and CDR2 SQIVND (reference sequence).

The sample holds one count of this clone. The CDR3 sequence is CASSESSVWVSGTEAFF. The CDR3 nucleotides read TGTGCCAGCAGTGAATCTTCGGTTTGGGTATCGGGCACTGAAGCTTTCTTT. V and J are TRBV2 and TRBJ1-1; D unclear. V was shortened by 2 bases and J by 4 bases, with 20 bases between the two germline ends. Germline V gene sequence: CDR1 SNHLY, CDR2 FYNNEI. This CDR3 spans 17 amino acids.

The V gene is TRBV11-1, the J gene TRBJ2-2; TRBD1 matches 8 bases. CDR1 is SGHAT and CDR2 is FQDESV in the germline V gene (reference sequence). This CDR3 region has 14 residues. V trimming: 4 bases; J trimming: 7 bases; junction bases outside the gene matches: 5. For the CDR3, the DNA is TGTGCCAGCAGCTCCGGACAGGGTATCGGGGAGCTGTTTTTT. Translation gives CASSSGQGIGELFF.

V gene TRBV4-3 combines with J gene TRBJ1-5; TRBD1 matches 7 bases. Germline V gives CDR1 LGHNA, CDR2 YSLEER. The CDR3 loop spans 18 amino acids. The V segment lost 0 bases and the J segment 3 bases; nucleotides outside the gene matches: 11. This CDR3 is CASSQDPPDRAYNQPQHF. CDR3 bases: TGCGCCAGCAGCCAAGACCCCCCCGACAGGGCATACAATCAGCCCCAGCATTTT.

CDR3 coding DNA: TGTGCCAGCAGCTTGCACAGCCTTAACTATGGCTACACCTTC. The encoded protein is CASSLHSLNYGYTF. The chain links TRBV5-4 to TRBJ1-2; D is unclear. CDR1 is SGHNT, CDR2 YYREEE, per germline (reference sequence). Trimming pared 1 base from V and 1 base from J, leaving 8 bases between. The CDR3 contains 14 residues. The full variable domain, in which reference TRBV5-4 and TRBJ1-2 provide the parts outside the CDR3, is ETGVTQSPTHLIKTRGQQVTLRCSSQSGHNTVSWYQQALGQGPQFIFQYYREEENGRGNFPPRFSGLQFPNYSSELNVNALELDDSALYLCASSLHSLNYGYTFGSGTRLTVV.

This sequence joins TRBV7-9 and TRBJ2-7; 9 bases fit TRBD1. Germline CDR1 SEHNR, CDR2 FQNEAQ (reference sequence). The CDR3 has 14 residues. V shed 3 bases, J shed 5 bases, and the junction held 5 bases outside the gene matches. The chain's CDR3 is CASSFDRGKNEQYF. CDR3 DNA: TGTGCCAGCAGCTTTGACAGGGGGAAAAACGAGCAGTACTTC.

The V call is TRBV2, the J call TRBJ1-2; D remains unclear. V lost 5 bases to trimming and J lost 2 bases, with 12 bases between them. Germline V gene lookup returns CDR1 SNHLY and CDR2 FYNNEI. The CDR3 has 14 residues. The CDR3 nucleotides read TGTGCCAGCAGTACCTTCGGTGTAAACTATGGCTACACCTTC. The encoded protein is CASSTFGVNYGYTF.

This CDR3 reads CASSPRSGGRHNEQFF. The CDR3 region has the DNA TGTGCCAGCAGTCCTCGTAGCGGGGGGCGCCACAATGAGCAGTTCTTC. The V gene is TRBV5-4, the J gene TRBJ2-1, with 10 bases matching TRBD2. V lost 5 bases, J lost 5 bases, and 10 bases stayed unmatched. The CDR3 has 16 residues. Germline V gene sequence: CDR1 SGHNT, CDR2 YYREEE (reference sequence).

The CDR3 DNA is TGTGCCAGCAGTGTTAGGGACAGATCTTCACCCCTCCACTTT. Translating it yields CASSVRDRSSPLHF. This chain links TRBV2 with TRBJ1-6; 7 bases match TRBD1. After removal of 4 bases from V and 9 bases from J, the junction contained 6 bases not matched to a gene. The CDR3 runs 14 residues. CDR1 is SNHLY, CDR2 FYNNEI, per germline.

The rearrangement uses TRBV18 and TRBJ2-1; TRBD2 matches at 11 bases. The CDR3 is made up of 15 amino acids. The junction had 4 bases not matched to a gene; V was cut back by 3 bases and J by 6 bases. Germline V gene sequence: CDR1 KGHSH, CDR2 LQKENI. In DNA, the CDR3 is TGTGCCAGCTCACCGGGGGGACTAGCGGCCAATGAGCAGTTCTTC. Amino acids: CASSPGGLAANEQFF.

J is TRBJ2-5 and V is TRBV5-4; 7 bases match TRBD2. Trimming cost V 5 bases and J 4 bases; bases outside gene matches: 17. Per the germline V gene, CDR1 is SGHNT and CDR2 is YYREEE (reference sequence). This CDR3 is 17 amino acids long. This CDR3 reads CASSYGLADEGRETQYF. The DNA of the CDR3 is TGTGCCAGCAGTTATGGGCTAGCGGACGAGGGGAGAGAGACCCAGTACTTC.